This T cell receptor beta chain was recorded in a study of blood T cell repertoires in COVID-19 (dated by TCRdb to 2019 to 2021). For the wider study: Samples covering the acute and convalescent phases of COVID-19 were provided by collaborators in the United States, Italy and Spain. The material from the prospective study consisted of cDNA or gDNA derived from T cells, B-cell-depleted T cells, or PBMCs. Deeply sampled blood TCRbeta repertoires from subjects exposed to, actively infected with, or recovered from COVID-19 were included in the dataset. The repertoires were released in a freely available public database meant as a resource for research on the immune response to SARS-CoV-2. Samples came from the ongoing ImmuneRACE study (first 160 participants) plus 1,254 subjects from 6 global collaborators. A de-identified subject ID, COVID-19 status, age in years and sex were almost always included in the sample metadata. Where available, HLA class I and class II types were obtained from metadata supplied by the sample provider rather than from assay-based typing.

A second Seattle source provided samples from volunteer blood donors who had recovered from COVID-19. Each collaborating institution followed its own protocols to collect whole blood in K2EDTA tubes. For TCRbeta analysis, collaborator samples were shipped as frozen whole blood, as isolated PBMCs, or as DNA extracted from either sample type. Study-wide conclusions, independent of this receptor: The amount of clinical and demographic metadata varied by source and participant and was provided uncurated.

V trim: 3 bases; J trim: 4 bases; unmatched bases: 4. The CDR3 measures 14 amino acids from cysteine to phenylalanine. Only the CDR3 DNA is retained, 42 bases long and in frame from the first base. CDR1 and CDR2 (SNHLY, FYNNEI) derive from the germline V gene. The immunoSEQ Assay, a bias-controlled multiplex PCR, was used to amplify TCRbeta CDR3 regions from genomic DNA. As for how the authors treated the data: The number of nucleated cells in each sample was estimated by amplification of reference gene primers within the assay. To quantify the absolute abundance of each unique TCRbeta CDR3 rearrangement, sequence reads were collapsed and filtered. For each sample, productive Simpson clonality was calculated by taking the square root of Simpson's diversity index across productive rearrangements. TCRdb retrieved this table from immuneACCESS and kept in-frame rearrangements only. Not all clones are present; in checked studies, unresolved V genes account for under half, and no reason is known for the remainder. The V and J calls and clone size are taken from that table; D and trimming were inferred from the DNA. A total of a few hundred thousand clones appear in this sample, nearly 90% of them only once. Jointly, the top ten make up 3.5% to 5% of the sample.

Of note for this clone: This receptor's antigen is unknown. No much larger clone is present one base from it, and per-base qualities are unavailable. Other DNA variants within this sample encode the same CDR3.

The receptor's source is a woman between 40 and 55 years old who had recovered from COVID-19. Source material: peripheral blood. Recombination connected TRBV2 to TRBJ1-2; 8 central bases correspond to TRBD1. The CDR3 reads CASSEGQGAYGYTF. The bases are TGTGCCAGCAGTGAGGGGCAGGGGGCCTATGGCTACACCTTC.